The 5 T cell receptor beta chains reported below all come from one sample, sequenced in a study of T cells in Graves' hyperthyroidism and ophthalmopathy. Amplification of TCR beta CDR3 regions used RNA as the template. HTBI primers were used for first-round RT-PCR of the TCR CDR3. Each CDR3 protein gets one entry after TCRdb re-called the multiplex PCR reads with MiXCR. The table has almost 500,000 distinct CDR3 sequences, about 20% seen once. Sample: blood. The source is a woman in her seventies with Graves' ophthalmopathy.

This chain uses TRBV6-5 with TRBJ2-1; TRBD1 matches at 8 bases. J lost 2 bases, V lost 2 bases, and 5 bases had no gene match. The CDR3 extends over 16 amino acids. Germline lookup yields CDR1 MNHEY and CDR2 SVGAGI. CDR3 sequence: CASSYTQGAPYNEQFF. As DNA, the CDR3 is TGTGCCAGCAGTTACACGCAGGGGGCGCCCTACAATGAGCAGTTCTTC.

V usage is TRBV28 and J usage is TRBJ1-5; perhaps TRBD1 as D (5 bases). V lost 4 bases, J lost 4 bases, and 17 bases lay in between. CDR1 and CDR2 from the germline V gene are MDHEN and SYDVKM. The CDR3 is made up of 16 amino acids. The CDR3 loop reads CASSSYSGVFNQPQHF. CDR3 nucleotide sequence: TGTGCCAGCAGTTCATATTCGGGGGTTTTTAATCAGCCCCAGCATTTT.

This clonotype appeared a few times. The chain's CDR3 is CAWRLQGGSPLHF. Here the CDR3 DNA reads TGTGCCTGGAGACTTCAGGGGGGTTCACCCCTCCACTTT. The rearrangement joins TRBV30 to TRBJ1-6, with 7 bases fitting TRBD1. The CDR3 covers 13 residues. Trimming took 3 bases from V and 9 from J; bases not matched to a gene: 5. Germline-derived CDR1 and CDR2 are GTSNPN and SVGIG (reference sequence).

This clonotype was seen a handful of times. CDR3 sequence reads: CSAGGAGGVYNEQFF. The CDR3 DNA follows: TGCAGCGCGGGGGGGGCGGGAGGTGTCTACAATGAGCAGTTCTTC. The V gene is TRBV29-1, the J gene TRBJ2-1; 8 nucleotides line up with TRBD2. Germline values: CDR1 SQVTM, CDR2 ANQGSEA. This CDR3 has 15 residues. V lost 7 bases, J lost 3 bases, and 11 bases stayed unmatched.

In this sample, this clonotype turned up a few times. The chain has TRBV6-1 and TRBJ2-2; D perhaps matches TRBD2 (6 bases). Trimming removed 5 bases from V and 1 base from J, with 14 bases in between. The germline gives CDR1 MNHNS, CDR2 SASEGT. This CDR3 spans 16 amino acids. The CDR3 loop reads CASSYPASENTGELFF. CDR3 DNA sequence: TGTGCCAGCAGTTATCCGGCTAGCGAGAACACCGGGGAGCTGTTTTTT.